The next 2 T cell receptor beta chains were all read from a single sample in a study of T cell responses to AZD1222 COVID-19 vaccine. Sequencing was performed with immunoSEQ multiplex PCR; in TCRdb, only in-frame clones are kept and a portion is missing. The sample contains about 130,000 clones, more than 85% of which appear only once. The source material was peripheral blood, sampled 28 days after the second AZD1222 dose. The receptors come from an adult who received the AZD1222 COVID-19 vaccine.

The CDR3 DNA follows: TGCGCCAGCAGCTTGACTAGCGGGGGTACCGTGGGCGAGCAGTACGTC. Translating gives CASSLTSGGTVGEQYV. The J gene is TRBJ2-7, the V gene TRBV5-1; 11 nucleotides match TRBD2. Germline V lookup: CDR1 SGHRS, CDR2 YFSETQ. Unmatched junction bases numbered 9, after V lost 1 base and J lost 6 bases. The CDR3 has 16 amino acids.

The chain is built from TRBV2 and TRBJ2-7, with 10 bases identical to TRBD1. The CDR3 is made up of 15 amino acids. The trim removed 4 bases at V and 2 bases at J, leaving 5 bases unmatched. Germline-derived CDR1 and CDR2 are SNHLY and FYNNEI. In DNA, the CDR3 is TGTGCCAGCAGTGGGGACAGGGGACTTACCTACGAGCAGTACTTC. Translation: CASSGDRGLTYEQYF.